A selection of T cell receptor beta chains follows, all from one sample in a study of sequential checkpoint blockade in melanoma. The table came from immunoSEQ multiplex PCR; TCRdb's copy has only in-frame clones and leaves some out. The sample contains about 13,000 clones, around a fifth of which appear only once. Source: tumor tissue (inferred from file names), taken from a patient given nivolumab and ipilimumab in sequence. The receptors here all came from a human donor with melanoma. CDR3s include the opening cysteine and the closing phenylalanine or tryptophan. Each record gives: V gene, J gene, clone size, D gene, CDR3 DNA, CDR3 protein. D genes are given only for firm matches. Not all rows give a size; the values are once, few, many and, for expanded clones, a class.

v_gene: TRBV9
j_gene: TRBJ2-1
abundance: few
d_gene: TRBD2
CDR3nt: TGTGCCAGCAGCGCTAATTCACTAGCGGGAGTCGGGGAGCAGTTCTTC
CDR3aa: CASSANSLAGVGEQFF

v_gene: TRBV9
j_gene: TRBJ2-1
abundance: many
d_gene: TRBD2
CDR3nt: TGTGCCAGCAGCGTATCGGGACTAGCGGTTTACAATGAGCAGTTCTTC
CDR3aa: CASSVSGLAVYNEQFF

v_gene: TRBV11-3
j_gene: TRBJ2-5
abundance: few
d_gene: TRBD1
CDR3nt: TGTGCCAGCAGCTTAGATCGAGGGGACAGAGAGACCCAGTACTTC
CDR3aa: CASSLDRGDRETQYF

v_gene: TRBV6-8
j_gene: TRBJ2-7
abundance: NA
d_gene: NA
CDR3nt: TGTGCCAGCAGCCTCGACAGATTAAGCTCCTACGAGCAGTACTTC
CDR3aa: CASSLDRLSSYEQYF

v_gene: TRBV11-3
j_gene: TRBJ1-1
abundance: many
d_gene: TRBD1
CDR3nt: TGTGCCAGCAGCATCGGACAGGAGAACACTGAAGCTTTCTTT
CDR3aa: CASSIGQENTEAFF

v_gene: TRBV12-2
j_gene: TRBJ2-2
abundance: few
d_gene: NA
CDR3nt: TGTGCCTCGAACCGGGGGGTACTAACCGGGGAGCTGTTTTTT
CDR3aa: CASNRGVLTGELFF

v_gene: TRBV7-6
j_gene: TRBJ2-1
abundance: few
d_gene: NA
CDR3nt: TGTGCTAGCAGCTTAGACGCGGGGTCCTACAATGAGCAGTTCTTC
CDR3aa: CASSLDAGSYNEQFF

v_gene: TRBV11-3
j_gene: TRBJ2-1
abundance: many
d_gene: NA
CDR3nt: TGTGCCAGCAGCCTATTGTGGGGGCCGAGCTCCTACAATGAGCAGTTCTTC
CDR3aa: CASSLLWGPSSYNEQFF

v_gene: TRBV11-3
j_gene: TRBJ2-3
abundance: few
d_gene: NA
CDR3nt: TGTGCCAGCAGCCAGGGCTCTAGCACAGATACGCAGTATTTT
CDR3aa: CASSQGSSTDTQYF

v_gene: TRBV19
j_gene: TRBJ2-7
abundance: NA
d_gene: TRBD1
CDR3nt: TGTGCCAGTAGTCCACAGGGGCCACCCTCCTACGAGCAGTACTTC
CDR3aa: CASSPQGPPSYEQYF

v_gene: TRBV9
j_gene: TRBJ2-7
abundance: few
d_gene: TRBD2
CDR3nt: TGTGCCAGCAGCTCGGTAGCGGGGGCTTACGAGCAGTACTTC
CDR3aa: CASSSVAGAYEQYF

v_gene: TRBV11-3
j_gene: TRBJ1-5
abundance: many
d_gene: NA
CDR3nt: TGTGCCAGCAGCCCACAAAGGGGTCAAAACAATCAGCCCCAGCATTTT
CDR3aa: CASSPQRGQNNQPQHF

v_gene: TRBV6-8
j_gene: TRBJ2-7
abundance: few
d_gene: NA
CDR3nt: TGTGCCAGCAGTTTAGCCGGGTCCTCCTACGAGCAGTACTTC
CDR3aa: CASSLAGSSYEQYF

v_gene: TRBV6-8
j_gene: TRBJ1-1
abundance: NA
d_gene: NA
CDR3nt: TGTGCCAGCAGTTACGCCGAGGACACTGAAGCTTTCTTT
CDR3aa: CASSYAEDTEAFF

v_gene: TRBV23-1
j_gene: TRBJ1-5
abundance: few
d_gene: NA
CDR3nt: TGCGCCAGCAGTCAATCGAGCGGGCGGGGAAGAAGTCAGCCCCAGCATTTT
CDR3aa: CASSQSSGRGRSQPQHF

v_gene: TRBV6-8
j_gene: TRBJ1-6
abundance: few
d_gene: TRBD1
CDR3nt: TGTGCCAGCCGGGACCGGGACAGCTATTCACCCCTCCACTTT
CDR3aa: CASRDRDSYSPLHF

v_gene: TRBV12-2
j_gene: TRBJ2-7
abundance: many
d_gene: NA
CDR3nt: TGTGCAAGTCGTCAGTACCGGGACATCCTTTCCGGGACTAGCGGAAACGAGCAGTACTTC
CDR3aa: CASRQYRDILSGTSGNEQYF

v_gene: TRBV11-3
j_gene: TRBJ2-2
abundance: many
d_gene: TRBD2
CDR3nt: TGTGCCAGCAGCCCGGGACTAGCGGGCGCCGGGGAGCTGTTTTTT
CDR3aa: CASSPGLAGAGELFF

v_gene: TRBV4-1
j_gene: TRBJ2-7
abundance: many
d_gene: TRBD2
CDR3nt: TGCGCCAGCAGCCAAGGTGTACTAGCGGGAGGCTCCCGCGGCGAGCAGTACTTC
CDR3aa: CASSQGVLAGGSRGEQYF

v_gene: TRBV6-8
j_gene: TRBJ1-1
abundance: NA
d_gene: NA
CDR3nt: TGTGCCAGCAGTTACCCAGGGGTAGCTGAAGCTTTCTTT
CDR3aa: CASSYPGVAEAFF

v_gene: TRBV18
j_gene: TRBJ1-5
abundance: medium-sized
d_gene: TRBD1
CDR3nt: TGTGCCAGCTCAAACAACAGGGGTCCTTATCAGCCCCAGCATTTT
CDR3aa: CASSNNRGPYQPQHF

v_gene: TRBV11-3
j_gene: TRBJ2-1
abundance: few
d_gene: TRBD2
CDR3nt: TGTGCCAGCAGCTTAGGGGATTCCGGGACTAGCCCCTACAATGAGCAGTTCTTC
CDR3aa: CASSLGDSGTSPYNEQFF

v_gene: TRBV11-3
j_gene: TRBJ1-3
abundance: many
d_gene: NA
CDR3nt: TGTGCCAGCAGCTTCCGGGGGGATGGAAACACCATATATTTT
CDR3aa: CASSFRGDGNTIYF

v_gene: TRBV4-1
j_gene: TRBJ2-3
abundance: many
d_gene: TRBD2
CDR3nt: TGCGCCAGCAGCCAAGGGACTAGCGGGGGGCCCAACACAGATACGCAGTATTTT
CDR3aa: CASSQGTSGGPNTDTQYF

v_gene: TRBV23-1
j_gene: TRBJ2-7
abundance: many
d_gene: TRBD1
CDR3nt: TGCGCCAGCAGCCGGCCGGGACAGGGGGCTTCCGAGCAGTACTTC
CDR3aa: CASSRPGQGASEQYF

v_gene: TRBV6-8
j_gene: TRBJ1-5
abundance: few
d_gene: NA
CDR3nt: TGTGCCACCCGATCAGGGGACGGAAACAATCAGCCCCAGCATTTT
CDR3aa: CATRSGDGNNQPQHF

v_gene: TRBV6-8
j_gene: TRBJ2-1
abundance: many
d_gene: NA
CDR3nt: TGTGCCAGCAGCCTGAGGCCCAATTCCTACAATGAGCAGTTCTTC
CDR3aa: CASSLRPNSYNEQFF

v_gene: TRBV11-3
j_gene: TRBJ2-1
abundance: few
d_gene: NA
CDR3nt: TGTGCCAGCAGCTCCCTTCCGCCGGGGGACAATGAGCAGTTCTTC
CDR3aa: CASSSLPPGDNEQFF

v_gene: TRBV16
j_gene: TRBJ2-1
abundance: NA
d_gene: TRBD2
CDR3nt: TGTGCCAGCAGCCAGGGGGGGTTCTCCAATGAGCAGTTCTTC
CDR3aa: CASSQGGFSNEQFF

v_gene: TRBV29-1
j_gene: TRBJ1-1
abundance: NA
d_gene: TRBD1
CDR3nt: TGCAGCGTTGACGCTACAGGGGGACGGGCTTTCTTT
CDR3aa: CSVDATGGRAFF

v_gene: TRBV7-7
j_gene: TRBJ2-3
abundance: many
d_gene: TRBD1
CDR3nt: TGTGCCAGCAGCTTGGGACAGGGTAACGGTGGAGATACGCAGTATTTT
CDR3aa: CASSLGQGNGGDTQYF

v_gene: TRBV28
j_gene: TRBJ1-1
abundance: few
d_gene: NA
CDR3nt: TGTGCCAGCAGTTTAAATCCGACTATGAACACTGAAGCTTTCTTT
CDR3aa: CASSLNPTMNTEAFF

v_gene: TRBV19
j_gene: TRBJ1-2
abundance: once
d_gene: NA
CDR3nt: TGTGCCAGTAGTATGGCCGCCGGGAGGGTCGGCTACACCTTC
CDR3aa: CASSMAAGRVGYTF

v_gene: TRBV23-1
j_gene: TRBJ1-1
abundance: medium-sized
d_gene: NA
CDR3nt: TGCGCCAGCAGCCCAGGGGTCTTGAACACTGAAGCTTTCTTT
CDR3aa: CASSPGVLNTEAFF

v_gene: TRBV18
j_gene: TRBJ1-5
abundance: NA
d_gene: NA
CDR3nt: TGTGCCAGCTCACCAGAGTACATTTGGAATCAGCCCCAGCATTTT
CDR3aa: CASSPEYIWNQPQHF

v_gene: TRBV5-1
j_gene: TRBJ1-2
abundance: NA
d_gene: TRBD1
CDR3nt: TGCGCCAGCAGCTTGGACGGGACAGGGGGAAGTGGCTACACCTTC
CDR3aa: CASSLDGTGGSGYTF

v_gene: TRBV29-1
j_gene: TRBJ1-2
abundance: NA
d_gene: NA
CDR3nt: TGCAGCGCCCTAGACAGTCCCGTAATGAGGGGCTACACCTTC
CDR3aa: CSALDSPVMRGYTF

v_gene: TRBV7-8
j_gene: TRBJ1-1
abundance: NA
d_gene: NA
CDR3nt: TGTGCCAGCAGCGGGGACCGAAACACTGAAGCTTTCTTT
CDR3aa: CASSGDRNTEAFF

v_gene: TRBV6-8
j_gene: TRBJ2-4
abundance: many
d_gene: TRBD1
CDR3nt: TGTGCCAGCACAGACAGGGTCGGGAACATTCAGTACTTC
CDR3aa: CASTDRVGNIQYF

v_gene: TRBV5-1
j_gene: TRBJ2-5
abundance: NA
d_gene: NA
CDR3nt: TGCGCCAGCAGCTCGGACAGAATACAAGAGACCCAGTACTTC
CDR3aa: CASSSDRIQETQYF

v_gene: TRBV27
j_gene: TRBJ1-2
abundance: NA
d_gene: NA
CDR3nt: TGTGCCAGCAGTATCGATTCTAACTATGGCTACACCTTC
CDR3aa: CASSIDSNYGYTF

v_gene: TRBV6-8
j_gene: TRBJ2-1
abundance: many
d_gene: TRBD1
CDR3nt: TGTGCCAGCAGTTATGGACAGGGCCCCTACAATGAGCAGTTCTTC
CDR3aa: CASSYGQGPYNEQFF

v_gene: TRBV6-8
j_gene: TRBJ1-1
abundance: NA
d_gene: TRBD1
CDR3nt: TGTGCCAGCAGTTACTCCCGGGACAGGGTCATGAACACTGAAGCTTTCTTT
CDR3aa: CASSYSRDRVMNTEAFF

v_gene: TRBV5-1
j_gene: TRBJ1-1
abundance: few
d_gene: TRBD1
CDR3nt: TGCGCCAGCAGCGTCCGGGACAGGGTGAACACTGAAGCTTTCTTT
CDR3aa: CASSVRDRVNTEAFF

v_gene: TRBV30
j_gene: TRBJ1-2
abundance: few
d_gene: NA
CDR3nt: TGTGCCTGGGCCCTCCACAGGGCCGCTAACTATGGCTACACCTTC
CDR3aa: CAWALHRAANYGYTF

v_gene: TRBV28
j_gene: TRBJ1-3
abundance: NA
d_gene: TRBD1
CDR3nt: TGTGCCAGCTTTAAGGGACAGGGTGCTACTGGAAACACCATATATTTT
CDR3aa: CASFKGQGATGNTIYF

v_gene: TRBV27
j_gene: TRBJ1-4
abundance: few
d_gene: TRBD1
CDR3nt: TGTGCCAGCAGTCCCAGGACAGGGGGCATTGAAAAACTGTTTTTT
CDR3aa: CASSPRTGGIEKLFF

v_gene: TRBV11-3
j_gene: TRBJ1-1
abundance: many
d_gene: NA
CDR3nt: TGTGCCAGCAGCTCCGGACCGATGAACACTGAAGCTTTCTTT
CDR3aa: CASSSGPMNTEAFF

v_gene: TRBV5-1
j_gene: TRBJ1-2
abundance: NA
d_gene: NA
CDR3nt: TGCGCCAGCAGCTTGAGCACAGGAAACTATGGCTACACCTTC
CDR3aa: CASSLSTGNYGYTF

v_gene: TRBV12-5
j_gene: TRBJ2-7
abundance: NA
d_gene: TRBD1
CDR3nt: TGTGCTAGTGCCACGGACAGGGGATCCTACGAGCAGTACTTC
CDR3aa: CASATDRGSYEQYF

v_gene: TRBV5-1
j_gene: TRBJ2-3
abundance: NA
d_gene: NA
CDR3nt: TGCGCCAGCATGGAGCAGGGGATAGGCACAGATACGCAGTATTTT
CDR3aa: CASMEQGIGTDTQYF

v_gene: TRBV5-1
j_gene: TRBJ1-1
abundance: few
d_gene: NA
CDR3nt: TGCGCCAGCAGCTTGGGTTCGGGGAACACTGAAGCTTTCTTT
CDR3aa: CASSLGSGNTEAFF